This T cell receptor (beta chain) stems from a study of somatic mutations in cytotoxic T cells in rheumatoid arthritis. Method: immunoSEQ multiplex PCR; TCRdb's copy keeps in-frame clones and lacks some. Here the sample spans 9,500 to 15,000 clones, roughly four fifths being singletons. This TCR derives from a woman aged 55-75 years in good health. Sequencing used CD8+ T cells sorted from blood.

The chain's CDR3 is CASGTGATEAFF. For the CDR3, the DNA is TGTGCCAGCGGGACAGGGGCCACTGAAGCTTTCTTT. This chain uses TRBV7-8 with TRBJ1-1; TRBD1 matches at 10 bases. The CDR3 totals 12 residues. CDR1 SGHVS and CDR2 FQNEAQ come from the germline V gene. J lost 4 bases, V lost 8 bases, and 1 base had no gene match.